This TCR beta chain was found in a study of T cells in Graves' hyperthyroidism and ophthalmopathy. Whole-study results and caveats: Expanded thyroid clonotypes (above 0.001) were mostly also found in blood.

This clonotype was found many times. What it binds is unknown. Germline V gene sequence: CDR1 GTSNPN, CDR2 SVGIG (reference sequence). This CDR3 has 14 residues. V shed 3 bases and J shed 6 bases, with 18 bases lying between them. TCR beta CDR3 region amplification was performed from RNA transcripts. First-round RT-PCR of the TCR CDR3 relied on the HTBI primer set. Each CDR3 protein is one row after TCRdb ran MiXCR on the multiplex PCR reads. This sample has about 590,000 distinct CDR3 sequences, with approximately 15% found just once. Absent ophthalmopathy progression within 18 months defined stable Graves' hyperthyroidism. Participants, patients aged 18 to 65, had newly diagnosed hyperthyroidism with a duration under 2 months. PBMCs were sourced from over 8.5 ml fresh peripheral blood.

The source material was blood. The chain combines TRBV30 with TRBJ2-7; a possible D gene is TRBD2 (6 bases). This sequence was found in a woman in her thirties with Graves' hyperthyroidism. CDR3 DNA: TGTGCCTGGAGGAACCTAGCGAGAACGGGCGAGCAGTACTTC. Amino acid sequence: CAWRNLARTGEQYF.